Shown below are 18 T cell receptor beta chains from a single sample sequenced in a study of blood T cells in healthy people across ages. Primed by a sample-barcoded 5' primer and a J-beta primer mix, a second PCR proceeded for about 7 to 12 cycles. TCRdb ran MiXCR on the 5' RACE reads and lists one entry per CDR3 protein. The sample carries some 1.7 million distinct CDR3 sequences, approximately 30% recorded once. Source material: blood. All receptors come from a woman aged 30 to 39 in good health.

This clonotype was observed a handful of times. The genes are TRBV24-1 and TRBJ2-3, with 10 bases aligning to TRBD1. Germline CDR1 reads KGHDR; CDR2 reads SFDVKD. The J segment lost 4 bases and the V segment lost 2 bases, leaving 5 bases of the junction unmatched. The CDR3 is 16 amino acids. Here the CDR3 DNA reads TGTGCCACCAGTGATTCAAGGGACAGGGGCTCAGATACGCAGTATTTT. Protein product: CATSDSRDRGSDTQYF.

This clonotype appeared a few times. The chain couples TRBV15 to TRBJ2-7; no clear D. There are 14 residues in the CDR3. Looked up from germline, CDR1 is LNHNV and CDR2 is YYDKDF (reference sequence). V was shortened by 1 base and J by 0 bases, with 7 bases between the two germline ends. In nucleotides, the CDR3 is TGTGCCACCAGCAGAGCGTGGGGCTCCTACGAGCAGTACTTC. Its protein is CATSRAWGSYEQYF.

This clonotype was seen a handful of times. The chain has TRBV5-1 and TRBJ2-5; no definite D call. V lost 4 bases, J lost 5 bases, and 15 bases lay in between. The CDR3 has 14 amino acids. CDR1 SGHRS and CDR2 YFSETQ come from the germline V gene. CDR3 protein: CASSTLTPRETQYF. For the CDR3, the DNA is TGCGCCAGCAGCACACTGACACCGCGGGAGACCCAGTACTTC.

The rearrangement joins TRBV29-1 to TRBJ2-1; D is possibly TRBD1 (6 bases). Germline CDR1 reads SQVTM; CDR2 reads ANQGSEA. Between the trimmed V and J ends, which lost 5 bases and 9 bases, there was a span of 14 bases. CDR3 length: 12 amino acids. Here the CDR3 DNA reads TGCAGCGTTCGGCAGGGGAGAGTTGAGCAGTTCTTC. Its protein is CSVRQGRVEQFF.

In its sample, this clonotype was seen a few times. The chain joins TRBV5-1 to TRBJ2-1; D perhaps matches TRBD2 (6 bases). The V and J ends lost 3 bases and 8 bases respectively, with 18 bases between them. Germline values: CDR1 SGHRS, CDR2 YFSETQ. The CDR3 covers 15 residues. The CDR3 here is CASSWGLRGEDEQFF. The CDR3 region has the DNA TGCGCCAGCAGCTGGGGGTTGCGGGGTGAGGATGAGCAGTTCTTC.

This chain links TRBV28 with TRBJ1-5; D is undetermined. Germline V gene data show CDR1 as MDHEN and CDR2 as SYDVKM. This CDR3 is built from 15 residues. The V end was cut by 7 bases, the J end by 0 bases, with 13 bases between. DNA of the CDR3: TGTGCCAGCATTCCCCGAGGAGGTAGCAATCAGCCCCAGCATTTT. Protein sequence: CASIPRGGSNQPQHF.

This chain links TRBV25-1 with TRBJ2-1; 9 positions match TRBD1. Germline V gene lookup returns CDR1 MGHDK and CDR2 SYGVNS. After removal of 4 bases from V and 6 bases from J, the junction contained 16 bases not matched to a gene. CDR3 length equals 18 residues. CDR3 loop: CASSGSGTGMMRRNEQFF. CDR3 in DNA: TGTGCCAGCAGTGGCTCCGGGACAGGGATGATGCGGCGCAATGAGCAGTTCTTC.

A note on this clonotype: A much more abundant neighbour one base away suggests this may be a read error. The gene calls are TRBV6-5 and TRBJ2-1; 8 bases are shared with TRBD1. Germline loops: CDR1 MNHEY, CDR2 SVGAGI. The CDR3 runs 14 residues. The CDR3, as DNA: TGTGCCAGCACAGGGGGCAACTCCCACAATGAGCAGTTCTTC. It specifies CASTGGNSHNEQFF.

This clonotype was observed a single time. The junction departs from germline at one end; a sequencing error may be responsible. The chain joins TRBV24-1 to TRBJ2-1; 8 bases are shared with TRBD1. This CDR3 contains 16 residues. CDR1 is KGHDR, CDR2 SFDVKD, per germline. In DNA, the CDR3 is TGTGCCACCGGTGATACAGGGGGGTCATCCTACAATGAGCAGTTCTTC. Its protein is CATGDTGGSSYNEQFF.

This clonotype was seen many times. This sequence joins TRBV15 and TRBJ2-7; 9 bases line up with TRBD1. CDR1 and CDR2 from the germline V gene are LNHNV and YYDKDF (reference sequence). This CDR3 is 18 amino acids long. J was trimmed by 2 bases and V by 0 bases; bases with no gene match: 11. This chain's CDR3 is CATSRDSPHRGRAYEQYF. The CDR3 DNA reads TGTGCCACCAGCAGAGATAGTCCCCACAGGGGGCGAGCCTACGAGCAGTACTTC.

This clonotype was recorded a few times. The V call is TRBV12-3 or TRBV12-4, the J call TRBJ1-2, with a possible D match to TRBD1 (5 bases). This CDR3 region has 12 residues. The V gene lost 6 bases and the J gene lost 6 bases, with 11 bases spanning the gap. In DNA, the CDR3 is TGTGCCAGCAGCCCCCAGGGTCATGGCTACACCTTC. This codes for CASSPQGHGYTF.

This clonotype was counted only a few times. V is TRBV29-1 and J is TRBJ2-5; perhaps TRBD1 as D (6 bases). Germline-derived CDR1 and CDR2 are SQVTM and ANQGSEA. The CDR3 is made up of 13 amino acids. V was cut by 4 bases and J by 7 bases, with 16 bases left in between. CDR3: CSVVGQDEATQYF. DNA of the CDR3: TGCAGCGTTGTGGGACAAGATGAAGCGACCCAGTACTTC.

A few counts support this clonotype. The chain employs TRBV5-1 and TRBJ2-7; either TRBD1 or TRBD2 may fit D (5 bases each). Trimming cost V 1 base and J 3 bases, with 11 bases left between them. The CDR3 has 14 amino acids. Germline V gene lookup returns CDR1 SGHRS and CDR2 YFSETQ. CDR3 DNA: TGCGCCAGCAGCTTGCAGGGAGCGGACTACGAGCAGTACTTC. It translates to CASSLQGADYEQYF.

This clonotype was seen repeatedly, ten times or more. The chain is built from TRBV12-3 or TRBV12-4 and TRBJ2-5; tentative D call: TRBD1 (6 bases). V lost 7 bases to trimming and J lost 5 bases, with 14 bases between them. This CDR3 spans 13 amino acids. The CDR3: CASTLGGHETQYF. CDR3 DNA sequence: TGTGCCAGCACCCTTGGGGGACACGAGACCCAGTACTTC.

This clonotype was seen at least ten times. This sequence joins TRBV6-6 and TRBJ2-4; unclear D gene. Trimming stripped 2 bases from V and 1 base from J, with 9 bases between. The CDR3 has 15 residues. Germline CDR1 reads MNHNY; CDR2 reads SVGAGI (reference sequence). In DNA, the CDR3 is TGTGCCAGCAGTTACCAGGAAAGGGCCAAAAACATTCAGTACTTC. Translation gives CASSYQERAKNIQYF.

The J gene is TRBJ2-4, the V gene TRBV18, with 11 bases fitting TRBD2. The CDR3 runs to 18 residues. CDR1 and CDR2 from the germline V gene are KGHSH and LQKENI. The J segment lost 1 base and the V segment lost 3 bases, leaving 8 bases of the junction unmatched. This chain's CDR3 is CASSPTSGSRGAKNIQYF. In DNA form, the CDR3 reads TGTGCCAGCTCACCTACTAGCGGGAGTAGGGGGGCCAAAAACATTCAGTACTTC.

V and J are TRBV12-3 or TRBV12-4 and TRBJ2-1; TRBD1 matches 7 bases. This CDR3 is built from 15 residues. Trimming removed 6 bases from V and 5 bases from J; junction bases left unmatched: 10. CDR3 coding DNA: TGTGCCAGCAGCCCCTACCGGGACAGAGACAATGAGCAGTTCTTC. This gives the protein CASSPYRDRDNEQFF.

V gene TRBV10-1 combines with J gene TRBJ2-1; 7 bases fit TRBD2. CDR1 WNHNN and CDR2 SYGVQD come from the germline V gene (reference sequence). The V segment lost 6 bases and the J segment 4 bases; nucleotides outside the gene matches: 12. The length of the CDR3 is 16 residues. CDR3 region: CASSHGFVGGYNEQFF. DNA for the CDR3: TGCGCCAGCAGCCACGGGTTTGTGGGGGGGTACAATGAGCAGTTCTTC.